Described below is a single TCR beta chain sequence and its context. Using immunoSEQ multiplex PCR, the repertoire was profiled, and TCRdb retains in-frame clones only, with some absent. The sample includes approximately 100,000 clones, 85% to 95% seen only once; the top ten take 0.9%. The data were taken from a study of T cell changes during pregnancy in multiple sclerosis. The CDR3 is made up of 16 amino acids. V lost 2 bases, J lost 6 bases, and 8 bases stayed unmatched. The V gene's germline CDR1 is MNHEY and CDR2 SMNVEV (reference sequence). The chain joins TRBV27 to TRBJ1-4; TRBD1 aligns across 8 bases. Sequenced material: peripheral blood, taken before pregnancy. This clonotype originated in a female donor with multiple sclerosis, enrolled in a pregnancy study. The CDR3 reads CASSLEAGGPDEKLFF. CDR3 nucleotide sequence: TGTGCCAGCAGTTTAGAGGCAGGGGGCCCTGATGAAAAACTGTTTTTT. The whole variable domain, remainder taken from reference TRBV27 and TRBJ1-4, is EAQVTQNPRYLITVTGKKLTVTCSQNMNHEYMSWYRQDPGLGLRQIYYSMNVEVTDKGDVPEGYKVSRKEKRNFPLILESPSPNQTSLYFCASSLEAGGPDEKLFFGSGTQLSVL.